This TCR beta chain is drawn from a study of blood T cell repertoires in COVID-19. The wider study: The samples span acute and convalescent COVID-19 from the United States, Italy and Spain. Nucleic acid was either cDNA or gDNA, and it came from T cells, B-cell-depleted T cells, or PBMCs.

The CDR3 spans 14 residues. The junction had 0 bases not matched to a gene; V was cut back by 2 bases and J by 4 bases. In germline, CDR1 is MDHEN, CDR2 SYDVKM. Original handling: Estimation of nucleated cell counts was performed using reference gene primer amplification. The data were produced by immunoSEQ multiplex PCR, yet TCRdb's version contains in-frame clones alone and is incomplete. V and J calls plus clone size are reproduced from that table; the DNA served to infer D and trimming. The data contain about 140,000 clones, about four fifths of them singletons. This receptor was taken from a woman aged 55 to 70 with acute or convalescent COVID-19. The chain carries TRBV28 and TRBJ1-5, with 9 bases aligning to TRBD1. The sample was peripheral blood. DNA of the CDR3: TGTGCCAGCAGTTTAGGACAGGGGAATCAGCCCCAGCATTTT. Protein product: CASSLGQGNQPQHF.